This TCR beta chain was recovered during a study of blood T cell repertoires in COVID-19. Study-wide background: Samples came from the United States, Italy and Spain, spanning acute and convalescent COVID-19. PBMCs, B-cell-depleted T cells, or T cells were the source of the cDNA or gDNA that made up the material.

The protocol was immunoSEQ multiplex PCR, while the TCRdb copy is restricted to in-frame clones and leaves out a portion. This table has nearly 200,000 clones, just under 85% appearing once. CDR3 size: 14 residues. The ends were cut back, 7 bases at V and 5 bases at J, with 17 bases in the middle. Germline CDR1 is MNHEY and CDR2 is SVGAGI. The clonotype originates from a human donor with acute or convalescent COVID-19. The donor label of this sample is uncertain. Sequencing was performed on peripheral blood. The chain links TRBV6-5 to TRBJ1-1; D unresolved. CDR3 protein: CASISGGTGTEAFF. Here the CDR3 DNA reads TGTGCCAGCATAAGTGGTGGCACGGGTACTGAAGCTTTCTTT.